This is a list of T cell receptor beta chains from one sample in a study of blood T cells in healthy people across ages. TCRdb re-derived calls from the 5' RACE reads in MiXCR, one entry per CDR3 protein. The profile shows 1.8 million or so distinct CDR3 sequences, about two fifths of them singletons. Sequenced: blood. These receptors were collected from a human donor in good health. Both conserved end residues are part of each CDR3. A D gene is named only where the DNA matches it firmly. Expanded clones are given a class, and other clones once, few, many or no size at all.

v_call	j_call	d_call	cdr3_length	clone_size	cdr3_aa	cdr3_nt
TRBV20-1	TRBJ1-1	-	13	-	CSASQQLNTEAFF	TGCAGTGCTAGTCAACAGCTGAACACTGAAGCTTTCTTT
TRBV29-1	TRBJ2-3	-	13	-	CSVVAVDTDTQYF	TGCAGCGTTGTTGCGGTCGACACAGATACGCAGTATTTT
TRBV5-6	TRBJ1-2	-	15	few	CASSLGRGYFYGYTF	TGTGCCAGCAGCTTGGGCCGGGGGTACTTCTATGGCTACACCTTC
TRBV6-1	TRBJ2-7	-	13	few	CASTKGESSEQYF	TGTGCCAGCACGAAGGGGGAGTCAAGCGAGCAGTACTTC
TRBV28	TRBJ2-5	-	15	-	CASNPRYKWGQTQYF	TGTGCCAGCAACCCACGATACAAGTGGGGACAGACCCAGTACTTC
TRBV5-1	TRBJ1-6	-	15	few	CASRTAVGNNSPLHF	TGCGCCAGCAGAACCGCGGTAGGCAATAATTCACCCCTCCACTTT
TRBV7-2	TRBJ2-1	-	14	-	CASSSRITYNEQFF	TGTGCCAGCAGCTCCCGGATAACCTACAATGAGCAGTTCTTC
TRBV4-3	TRBJ2-5	-	14	-	CASSQDLVGETQYF	TGCGCCAGCAGCCAAGATTTGGTCGGCGAGACCCAGTACTTC
TRBV7-3	TRBJ2-5	-	12	few	CASSQAGGAQYF	TGTGCCAGCAGCCAGGCAGGGGGGGCCCAGTACTTC
TRBV12-3/TRBV12-4	TRBJ2-1	TRBD1	15	-	CASRSTGGAYNEQFF	TGTGCCAGCAGGTCCACAGGGGGCGCCTACAATGAGCAGTTCTTC
TRBV7-7	TRBJ2-2	-	16	-	CASNPRTRLGTGELFF	TGTGCCAGCAACCCCAGGACACGATTAGGCACCGGGGAGCTGTTTTTT
TRBV2	TRBJ2-7	-	10	-	CASASYEQYF	TGTGCCAGCGCCTCGTACGAGCAGTACTTC
TRBV6-2/TRBV6-3	TRBJ2-1	-	15	few	CASSLINRDGNEQFF	TGTGCCAGCAGTTTAATCAACAGGGACGGCAATGAGCAGTTCTTC
TRBV7-3	TRBJ2-3	-	14	-	CASRTGPGTDTQYF	TGTGCCAGCAGGACCGGGCCCGGCACAGATACGCAGTATTTT
TRBV25-1	TRBJ1-6	-	13	few	CASGATRASPLHF	TGTGCCAGCGGAGCTACAAGGGCTTCACCCCTCCACTTT
TRBV6-2/TRBV6-3	TRBJ2-1	TRBD2	13	-	CASRGTLAGRQFF	TGTGCCAGCAGGGGGACTCTAGCGGGGCGTCAGTTCTTC
TRBV20-1	TRBJ2-5	-	16	-	CSASVEGAQGLETQYF	TGCAGTGCTAGCGTGGAGGGAGCCCAGGGGTTGGAGACCCAGTACTTC
TRBV7-6	TRBJ1-1	-	15	few	CASSLRTRRVTEAFF	TGTGCCAGCAGCTTAAGGACGAGGCGGGTCACTGAAGCTTTCTTT
TRBV29-1	TRBJ2-3	-	14	-	CSVVSWGFEDTQYF	TGCAGCGTTGTTTCCTGGGGGTTCGAAGATACGCAGTATTTT
TRBV6-2/TRBV6-3	TRBJ1-2	-	16	-	CASSLILARQPRGYTF	TGTGCCAGCAGTTTGATTCTGGCCCGTCAGCCGAGGGGCTACACCTTC
TRBV12-3/TRBV12-4	TRBJ1-5	TRBD1	14	-	CASRYRGGNQPQHF	TGTGCCAGCAGGTACAGGGGGGGGAATCAGCCCCAGCATTTT
TRBV15	TRBJ2-7	TRBD1	16	few	CATSSGGGQGAYEQYF	TGTGCCACCAGCAGTGGGGGGGGACAGGGGGCCTACGAGCAGTACTTC
TRBV20-1	TRBJ1-1	TRBD1	14	-	CSARSGTGGTEAFF	TGCAGTGCTAGGTCCGGGACAGGGGGCACTGAAGCTTTCTTT
TRBV4-3	TRBJ2-6	-	16	-	CASSHQPAGEDNVLTF	TGCGCCAGCAGCCATCAACCGGCAGGAGAGGACAACGTCCTGACTTTC
TRBV11-1	TRBJ2-3	-	15	-	CASSPLASFTDTQYF	TGTGCCAGCAGCCCCCTAGCGTCTTTCACAGATACGCAGTATTTT
TRBV20-1	TRBJ2-5	TRBD2	16	-	CSARGDQRGGRETQYF	TGCAGTGCTAGAGGGGACCAGCGGGGGGGCCGGGAGACCCAGTACTTC
TRBV7-9	TRBJ2-1	TRBD2	19	-	CASSSSEAGGESSYNEQFF	TGTGCCAGCAGCTCATCCGAGGCGGGGGGCGAGAGCTCCTACAATGAGCAGTTCTTC
TRBV6-6	TRBJ2-7	TRBD2	17	-	CTSSYTTLSGDLYEQYF	TGTACCAGCAGTTACACCACCCTTAGCGGGGATCTATACGAGCAGTACTTC
TRBV7-2	TRBJ1-1	TRBD1	14	-	CASSLARGLDEAFF	TGTGCCAGCAGCTTAGCCAGGGGGCTTGATGAAGCTTTCTTT
TRBV9	TRBJ1-2	TRBD1	16	-	CASSVGPQGVNYGYTF	TGTGCCAGCAGCGTAGGCCCCCAGGGGGTTAACTATGGCTACACCTTC
TRBV7-2	TRBJ2-2	-	13	-	CASSLDFSGELFF	TGTGCCAGCAGCTTAGATTTCTCCGGGGAGCTGTTTTTT
TRBV12-3/TRBV12-4	TRBJ1-4	-	14	once	CASSQTLNAEKLFF	TGTGCCAGCAGCCAGACCCTCAACGCTGAAAAACTGTTTTTT
TRBV10-3	TRBJ2-3	TRBD2	15	-	CAISEGTSSVDTQYF	TGTGCCATCAGTGAGGGGACTAGCTCCGTAGATACGCAGTATTTT
TRBV29-1	TRBJ2-7	TRBD2	12	-	CPCGGWAYEQYF	TGCCCGTGCGGGGGGTGGGCCTACGAGCAGTACTTC
TRBV2	TRBJ2-6	-	17	-	CASSEDSGGPGANVLTF	TGTGCCAGCAGTGAAGATTCGGGGGGCCCTGGGGCCAACGTCCTGACTTTC
TRBV5-1	TRBJ2-7	-	13	few	CASSGQGAHEQYF	TGCGCCAGCAGCGGCCAAGGGGCTCACGAGCAGTACTTC
TRBV5-1	TRBJ2-7	TRBD1	14	-	CASSWEYRGYEQYF	TGCGCCAGCAGCTGGGAATACAGGGGGTACGAGCAGTACTTC
TRBV12-3/TRBV12-4	TRBJ2-5	-	17	few	CASSLFDWRGKGETQYF	TGTGCCAGCAGTTTGTTCGATTGGAGGGGGAAAGGAGAGACCCAGTACTTC
TRBV20-1	TRBJ1-6	-	14	once	CSARDLGDASPLHF	TGCAGTGCTAGAGATTTGGGGGACGCTTCACCCCTCCACTTT
TRBV20-1	TRBJ1-4	-	15	few	CSARDRRGLGEKLFF	TGCAGTGCTAGAGATAGGAGAGGACTTGGTGAAAAACTGTTTTTT
TRBV7-9	TRBJ2-1	-	17	few	CASSLVGGGLYPNEQFF	TGTGCCAGCAGCTTAGTGGGCGGCGGACTGTATCCCAATGAGCAGTTCTTC
TRBV6-5	TRBJ1-6	-	13	-	CASRVDLDSPLHF	TGTGCCAGCAGGGTGGATTTGGATTCACCCCTCCACTTT
TRBV29-1	TRBJ2-2	-	11	few	CSGDNEGELFF	TGCAGCGGTGATAATGAGGGGGAGCTGTTTTTT
TRBV6-5	TRBJ1-2	TRBD1	15	-	CASSYSGTGGRGYTF	TGTGCCAGCAGTTACTCCGGGACAGGGGGCCGGGGCTACACCTTC